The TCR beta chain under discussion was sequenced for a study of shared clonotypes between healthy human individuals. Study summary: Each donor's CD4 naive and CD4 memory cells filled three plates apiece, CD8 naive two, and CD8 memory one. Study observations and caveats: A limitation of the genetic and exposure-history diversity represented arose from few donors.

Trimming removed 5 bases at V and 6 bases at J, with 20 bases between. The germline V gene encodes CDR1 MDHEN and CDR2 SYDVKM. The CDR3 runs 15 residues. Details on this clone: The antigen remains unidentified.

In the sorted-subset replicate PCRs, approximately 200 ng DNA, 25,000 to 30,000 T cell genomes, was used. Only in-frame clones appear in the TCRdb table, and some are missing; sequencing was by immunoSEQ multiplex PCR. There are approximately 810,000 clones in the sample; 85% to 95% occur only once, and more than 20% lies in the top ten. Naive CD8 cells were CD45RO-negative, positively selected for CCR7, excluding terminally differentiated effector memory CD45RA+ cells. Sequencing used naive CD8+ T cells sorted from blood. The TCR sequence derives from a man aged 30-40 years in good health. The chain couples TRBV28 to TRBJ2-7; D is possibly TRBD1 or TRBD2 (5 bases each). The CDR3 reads CASSLDRAGSGEQYF. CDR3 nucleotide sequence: TGTGCCAGCAGTCTCGATAGGGCAGGGAGCGGCGAGCAGTACTTC. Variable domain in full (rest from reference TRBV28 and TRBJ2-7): DVKVTQSSRYLVKRTGEKVFLECVQDMDHENMFWYRQDPGLGLRLIYFSYDVKMKEKGDIPEGYSVSREKKERFSLILESASTNQTSMYLCASSLDRAGSGEQYFGPGTRLTVT.